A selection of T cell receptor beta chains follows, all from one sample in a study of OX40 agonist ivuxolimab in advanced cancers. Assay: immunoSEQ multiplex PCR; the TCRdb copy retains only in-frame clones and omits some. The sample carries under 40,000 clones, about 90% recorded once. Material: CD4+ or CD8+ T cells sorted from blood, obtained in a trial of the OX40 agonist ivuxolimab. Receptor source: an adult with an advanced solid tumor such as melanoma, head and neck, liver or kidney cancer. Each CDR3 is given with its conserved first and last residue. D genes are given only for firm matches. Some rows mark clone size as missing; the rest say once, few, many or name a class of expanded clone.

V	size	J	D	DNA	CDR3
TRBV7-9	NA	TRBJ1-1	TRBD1	TGTGCCAGCAGCTTCGGCAGGGGGCAAAAATTGGACACTGAAGCTTTCTTT	CASSFGRGQKLDTEAFF
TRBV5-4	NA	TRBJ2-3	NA	TGTGCCAGCAGCTTCGGACCAAGCACAGATACGCAGTATTTT	CASSFGPSTDTQYF
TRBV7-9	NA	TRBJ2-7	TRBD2	TGTGCCAGCAGTCCTAGCGGGGGGACCTACGAGCAGTACTTC	CASSPSGGTYEQYF
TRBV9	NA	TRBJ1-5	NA	TGTGCCAGCAGCCCCGGGGGGGATCTTCAGCCCCAGCATTTT	CASSPGGDLQPQHF
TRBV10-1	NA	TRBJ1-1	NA	TGCGCCAGCAACCGAGCCACTGAAGCTTTCTTT	CASNRATEAFF
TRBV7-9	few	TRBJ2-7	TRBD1	TGTGCCAGCAGCCATCAGGGGGAATTCTACGAGCAGTACTTC	CASSHQGEFYEQYF
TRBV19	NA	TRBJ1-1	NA	TGTGCCAGTAGTCTAGGAGGCGGGGGGAACACTGAAGCTTTCTTT	CASSLGGGGNTEAFF
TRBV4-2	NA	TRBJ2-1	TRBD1	TGTGCCAGCAGCCACTCCGGGACAGGGTTGAAGAATGAGCAGTTCTTC	CASSHSGTGLKNEQFF
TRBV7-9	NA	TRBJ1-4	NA	TGTGCCAGCAGGGACCAGGGGCATGAAAAACTGTTTTTT	CASRDQGHEKLFF
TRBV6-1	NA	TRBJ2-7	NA	TGTGCCAGCAGTGAAATTCTGTCCTACGAGCAGTACTTC	CASSEILSYEQYF
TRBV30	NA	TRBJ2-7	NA	TGTGCCTGGAGTGCCCGTCACTTTTACGAGCAGTACTTC	CAWSARHFYEQYF
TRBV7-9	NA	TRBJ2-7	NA	TGTGCCAGCAGCCGAGTGAGTAGGTCCTACGAGCAGTACTTC	CASSRVSRSYEQYF
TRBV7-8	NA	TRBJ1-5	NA	TGTGCCAGCAGCTTAGTTCGTAGCAGGGTCAGCAATCAGCCCCAGCATTTT	CASSLVRSRVSNQPQHF
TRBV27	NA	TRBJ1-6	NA	TGTGCCAGCAGTTTTGTGAGGTCTACCTATAATTCACCCCTCCACTTT	CASSFVRSTYNSPLHF
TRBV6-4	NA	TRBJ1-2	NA	TGTGCCAGCAGTGAGGGGGCAGGCTACACCTTC	CASSEGAGYTF
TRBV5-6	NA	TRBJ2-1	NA	TGTGCCAGCAGCATCGAAGCTGACCCCTACAATGAGCAGTTCTTC	CASSIEADPYNEQFF